These 7 T cell receptor beta chains share one sample of origin, sequenced in a study of blood T cell repertoires in COVID-19. Produced via immunoSEQ multiplex PCR; TCRdb's table is partial and in-frame only. The sample carries 40,000 or so clones, approximately 85% recorded once. The sample consisted of peripheral blood. The source is a human donor in a cohort sampled during active COVID-19.

The V call is TRBV2, the J call TRBJ2-1, with 8 positions matching TRBD2. The V segment lost 4 bases and the J segment 9 bases; nucleotides outside the gene matches: 8. This CDR3 contains 14 residues. Germline CDR1 reads SNHLY; CDR2 reads FYNNEI. The CDR3 nucleotides are TGTGCCAGCAGTGGAGGGGGGACTAGGAGTGAGCAGTTCTTC. Translated, it gives CASSGGGTRSEQFF.

The CDR3 region is CASSQEQGGYYNEQFF. The CDR3 nucleotides read TGTGCCAGCAGCCAGGAACAGGGCGGGTACTACAATGAGCAGTTCTTC. The chain has TRBV5-5 and TRBJ2-1; D perhaps matches TRBD1 (6 bases). Germline CDR1 and CDR2: SGHKS and YYEKEE (reference sequence). CDR3 length: 16 residues. V shed 4 bases and J shed 3 bases, with 17 bases lying between them.

A single count supports this clone. J is TRBJ1-5 and V is TRBV5-8, with TRBD1 identical over 7 bases. The V gene end was trimmed by 2 bases and the J gene end by 1 base; junction bases not matched to a gene: 3. The germline V gene has CDR1 SGHTS and CDR2 YDEGEE. The CDR3 runs to 15 residues. Written as DNA, the CDR3 is TGTGCCAGCAGCTTAAACAGGGGAAGCAATCAGCCCCAGCATTTT. It codes for CASSLNRGSNQPQHF.

The chain combines TRBV12-3 or TRBV12-4 with TRBJ2-1; tentatively, D is TRBD1 (5 bases). CDR3 length: 12 amino acids. The V gene lost 5 bases and the J gene lost 9 bases, with 11 bases spanning the gap. The CDR3 reads CASSQGRGEQFF. As DNA, the CDR3 is TGTGCCAGCAGTCAGGGTAGAGGTGAGCAGTTCTTC.

The J gene is TRBJ1-2, the V gene TRBV2, with TRBD1 as a possible D gene (5 bases). The CDR3 contains 12 residues. Germline values: CDR1 SNHLY, CDR2 FYNNEI. Trimming took 4 bases from V and 8 from J, leaving 11 bases between them. CDR3 DNA sequence: TGTGCCAGCAGTGGGGGTAGGGGCGGCTACACCTTC. Translating it yields CASSGGRGGYTF.

CDR3 nucleotide sequence: TGCGCCAGCAGTGGAGGGGGCGGATGGAATTCACCCCTCCACTTT. Translating gives CASSGGGGWNSPLHF. This rearrangement joins TRBV5-1 to TRBJ1-6; TRBD1 aligns across 7 bases. This CDR3 has 15 residues. J was trimmed by 7 bases and V by 5 bases; bases with no gene match: 9. CDR1 and CDR2 (germline): SGHRS, YFSETQ.

This clone came up many times. The chain uses TRBV5-6 and TRBJ1-1, with D maybe TRBD1 (6 bases). Trimming shortened V by 0 bases and J by 1 base, and 10 bases separated the two germline ends. CDR1 is SGHDT and CDR2 is YYEEEE in the germline V gene. This CDR3 has 15 amino acids. CDR3 loop: CASSLVDRRNTEAFF. CDR3 nucleotide sequence: TGTGCCAGCAGCTTGGTCGACAGGAGGAACACTGAAGCTTTCTTT.